This TCR beta chain was profiled in a study of T cell responses to AZD1222 COVID-19 vaccine (dated by TCRdb to the early 2020s). Regarding the study in general: A total of about 230 trial participants underwent TCR sequencing, of whom around 200 received two doses of AZD1222 and about 25 received two doses of the MenACWY control vaccine. Enrollment into the trials was organized by age into subgroups of 18-55, 56-69 and 70-plus years, and those subgroups contained approximately 150, 30 and 60 TCR-sequenced participants, respectively.

The CDR3 regions of human TCRbeta chains were subjected to immunosequencing. In the source study's methods: Repertoire TCRs were matched against a reference library of SARS-CoV-2-specific TCRs generated with the MIRA antigen-specificity platform. Breadth was defined as the fraction of unique TCRs that were SARS-CoV-2-associated. Depth was defined as the fraction of total T cells that were SARS-CoV-2-associated. Each spike-specific TCR was assigned to its reactive spike region and to a CD4 or CD8 class using the MIRA data. Log10-transformed breadth and depth values were compared by one-way ANOVA with Sidak's multiple comparisons tests. TCRdb re-hosts the immuneACCESS table, in-frame sequences only. Its copies lack some clones; in the studies checked, an unresolved V gene accounts for under half of them, and the cause for the rest is not known. D and trimming were read from the DNA, whereas the V and J calls and clone size are those reported in that table. For this sample there are fewer than 70,000 clones; roughly nine tenths appear just once. 6% to 7.5% of the sample goes to the ten largest clones.

With respect to this clone: The antigen it binds to is not known. No qualities accompany the bases; no much larger clone lies one base away.

The time point label corresponds to: about 28 days (+/-7) after the second vaccine dose. AZD1222 recipients given second doses at about 4 weeks or at about 12 weeks were pooled, since spike-specific TCR depth and breadth were not found to differ between the two schedules. Vaccinee samples were obtained from the UK trials COV001 and COV002, which included a single-blind randomized controlled phase 2/3 trial of AZD1222 (ChAdOx1 nCoV-19) in healthy adults. Trial participant PBMC samples were collected at day 0 and day 28 after the second dose for TCRbeta chain sequencing. Deletion took 0 bases off V and 6 bases off J, with a span of 12 bases between the germline ends. From its cysteine to its phenylalanine, the CDR3 spans 14 amino acids. This entry keeps only the CDR3 DNA: 42 bases, framed from base 1. Based on the germline V gene, the CDR1 and CDR2 sequences are SNHLY and FYNNEI. Overall study outcomes, separate from this receptor: Spike-specific TCR breadth and depth rose significantly after two AZD1222 doses compared with day 0 and with MenACWY recipients. No day 14 peak-response samples were available, so repertoires were characterized only after the peak T cell response. Only six AZD1222 recipients were SARS-CoV-2 seropositive at baseline, limiting conclusions about previously exposed vaccinees. In the small 56-69-year group, the increase in depth fell short of significance, most likely because of low power. Reportedly, close to half of the unique spike-specific TCRs recognized epitopes lying outside the regions that are mutated in the B.1.351 and B.1.1.7 variants. Vaccine-associated CD4 TCRs spanned the whole spike protein, with dominant responses in regions 160-218 and 743-854. Most participants were white British and females outnumbered males, and the authors suggested that clonal diversity may have been underestimated.

The sequence came from an adult who received the AZD1222 COVID-19 vaccine. Source: peripheral blood, taken 28 days after the second AZD1222 dose. This receptor chain uses TRBV2 and TRBJ2-7; possibly the D gene is TRBD2, per 7 matching bases. The CDR3 region has the sequence CASSEARGGGEQYF. The DNA is as follows: TGTGCCAGCAGTGAAGCCCGGGGAGGGGGCGAGCAGTACTTC.